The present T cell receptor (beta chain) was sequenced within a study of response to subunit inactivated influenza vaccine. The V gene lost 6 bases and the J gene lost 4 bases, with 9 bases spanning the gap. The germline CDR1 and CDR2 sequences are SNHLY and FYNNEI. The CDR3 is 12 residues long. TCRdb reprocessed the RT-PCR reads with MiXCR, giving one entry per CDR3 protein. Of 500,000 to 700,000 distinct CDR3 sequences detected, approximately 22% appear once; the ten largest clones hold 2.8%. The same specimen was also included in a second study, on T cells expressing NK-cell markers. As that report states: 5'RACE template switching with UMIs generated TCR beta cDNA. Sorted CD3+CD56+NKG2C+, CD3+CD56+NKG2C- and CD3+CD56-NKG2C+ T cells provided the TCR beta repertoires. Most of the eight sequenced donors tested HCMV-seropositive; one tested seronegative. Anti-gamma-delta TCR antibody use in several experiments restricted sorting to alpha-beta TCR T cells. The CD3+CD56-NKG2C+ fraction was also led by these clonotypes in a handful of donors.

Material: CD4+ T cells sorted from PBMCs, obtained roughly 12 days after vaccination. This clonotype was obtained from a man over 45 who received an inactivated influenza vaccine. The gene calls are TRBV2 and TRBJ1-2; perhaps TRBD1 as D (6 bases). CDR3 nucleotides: TGTGCCAGCAGGGGGGGCGGCTATGGCTACACCTTC. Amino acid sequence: CASRGGGYGYTF.